A selection of T cell receptor beta chains follows, all from one sample in a study of blood T cell repertoires in COVID-19. Data came from immunoSEQ multiplex PCR; TCRdb stores just in-frame clones and leaves some out. This sample has about 380,000 clones, with nearly 90% found just once. Material for sequencing was peripheral blood. These receptors all come from a man aged 18-30 years with active or convalescent COVID-19. The CDR3 runs from the conserved cysteine through the conserved F or W. The order of the fields is D gene, J gene, V gene, clone size, CDR3 protein, CDR3 DNA. A D gene is named only where the DNA matches it firmly. Where a row states a size, it is once, few, many or the class of an expanded clone; other rows omit it.

>NA|TRBJ1-6|TRBV7-6|NA
CASSFKIGGGNSPLHF
TGTGCCAGCAGCTTTAAGATAGGGGGTGGTAATTCACCCCTCCACTTT
>TRBD1|TRBJ1-1|TRBV15|few
CATSRTGQGDTEAFF
TGTGCCACCAGCAGAACAGGACAGGGGGACACTGAAGCTTTCTTT
>NA|TRBJ2-2|TRBV19|NA
CASSMWQGLNTGELFF
TGTGCCAGTAGTATGTGGCAGGGGTTGAACACCGGGGAGCTGTTTTTT
>TRBD1|TRBJ2-7|TRBV11-2|NA
CATLRGQGNYEQYF
TGTGCCACCCTACGGGGACAGGGGAACTACGAGCAGTACTTC
>NA|TRBJ2-7|TRBV4-2|NA
CASSQSVGPEYNEQYF
TGTGCCAGCAGCCAGAGTGTTGGCCCGGAGTACAACGAGCAGTACTTC
>NA|TRBJ2-2|TRBV11-1|NA
CASSLGRVTGELFF
TGTGCCAGCAGCTTGGGCAGGGTTACCGGGGAGCTGTTTTTT
>NA|TRBJ1-6|TRBV30|few
CAWSVLGGRYSPLHF
TGTGCCTGGAGTGTACTGGGGGGGAGATATTCACCCCTCCACTTT
>TRBD1|TRBJ1-1|TRBV2|NA
CASRTDRVNTEAFF
TGTGCCAGCAGGACGGACAGGGTGAACACTGAAGCTTTCTTT
>NA|TRBJ2-3|TRBV5-1|NA
CASRPLVTTDTQYF
TGCGCCAGTAGACCACTAGTGACCACAGATACGCAGTATTTT
>NA|TRBJ2-1|TRBV9|NA
CASSVNSLAYNEQFF
TGTGCCAGCAGCGTTAATAGCCTCGCCTACAATGAGCAGTTCTTC
>TRBD1|TRBJ1-6|TRBV3-1/TRBV3-2|NA
CASSRYRGRNSPLHF
TGTGCCAGCAGCCGCTACAGGGGAAGGAATTCACCCCTCCACTTT
>TRBD1|TRBJ1-1|TRBV9|NA
CASSSSQGAVTEAFF
TGTGCCAGCAGCTCCTCACAGGGGGCAGTAACTGAAGCTTTCTTT
>TRBD2|TRBJ2-2|TRBV7-3|NA
CASAGGTGELFF
TGTGCCAGCGCGGGGGGCACCGGGGAGCTGTTTTTT
>NA|TRBJ2-2|TRBV9|once
CASSVARARGELFF
TGTGCCAGCAGCGTAGCGAGGGCCAGAGGGGAGCTGTTTTTT
>TRBD1|TRBJ2-7|TRBV24-1|NA
CATSDGQGREQYF
TGTGCCACCAGTGATGGACAGGGGCGCGAGCAGTACTTC
>NA|TRBJ2-6|TRBV5-6|NA
CASSRTKTGFGANVLTF
TGTGCCAGCAGCCGCACGAAAACAGGGTTTGGGGCCAACGTCCTGACTTTC
>NA|TRBJ2-3|TRBV15|once
CATSRRLPGTDTQYF
TGTGCCACCAGCCGCCGACTACCAGGCACAGATACGCAGTATTTT
>NA|TRBJ1-4|TRBV12-3/TRBV12-4|NA
CASSFGNNEKLFF
TGTGCCAGCAGTTTCGGGAATAATGAAAAACTGTTTTTT
>TRBD1|TRBJ1-6|TRBV19|NA
CASSRTGNSPLHF
TGTGCCAGTAGTAGGACAGGGAATTCACCCCTCCACTTT
>TRBD2|TRBJ2-3|TRBV6-1|NA
CASSEISGGHTDTQYF
TGTGCCAGCAGTGAGATCAGCGGGGGTCACACAGATACGCAGTATTTT
>TRBD1|TRBJ1-2|TRBV28|NA
CASTTSGGPYGYTF
TGTGCCAGCACCACTTCAGGGGGCCCGTATGGCTACACCTTC
>TRBD2|TRBJ2-1|TRBV6-6|NA
CASSRLAEDSYNEQFF
TGTGCCAGCAGTCGACTAGCGGAGGACTCCTACAATGAGCAGTTCTTC
>TRBD1|TRBJ2-5|TRBV24-1|NA
CATSWGQGQIGETQYF
TGTGCCACCAGTTGGGGACAGGGTCAAATTGGAGAGACCCAGTACTTC
>NA|TRBJ1-5|TRBV6-1|NA
CASSEDRVFQPQHF
TGTGCCAGCAGTGAAGACAGGGTTTTCCAGCCCCAGCATTTT
>NA|TRBJ2-1|TRBV27|NA
CASGVAGWAYNEQFF
TGTGCCAGCGGGGTGGCGGGATGGGCCTACAATGAGCAGTTCTTC
>NA|TRBJ1-1|TRBV5-1|NA
CASSLATGYTEAFF
TGCGCCAGCAGCTTGGCCACAGGTTACACTGAAGCTTTCTTT
>TRBD2|TRBJ2-5|TRBV27|NA
CASSLLPPGLAGGRGETQYF
TGTGCCAGCAGTTTATTACCCCCGGGACTAGCGGGAGGAAGGGGGGAGACCCAGTACTTC
>NA|TRBJ2-3|TRBV7-9|NA
CASSSSGSDTQYF
TGTGCCAGCAGCTCATCAGGGTCAGATACGCAGTATTTT
>NA|TRBJ2-2|TRBV28|NA
CASSQAESNTGELFF
TGTGCCAGCAGCCAAGCGGAGTCGAACACCGGGGAGCTGTTTTTT
>NA|TRBJ1-4|TRBV10-3|NA
CAISDGPTTNEKLFF
TGTGCCATCAGTGATGGGCCAACAACTAATGAAAAACTGTTTTTT
>NA|TRBJ1-2|TRBV20-1|NA
CSAPSWHGYTF
TGCAGTGCTCCATCATGGCATGGCTACACCTTC
>NA|TRBJ1-2|TRBV18|NA
CASSPSDYGYTF
TGTGCCAGCTCACCATCGGACTATGGCTACACCTTC
>NA|TRBJ2-5|TRBV7-3|NA
CASSSSPSGTQYF
TGTGCCAGCAGCTCCAGCCCGTCGGGGACCCAGTACTTC
>NA|TRBJ2-1|TRBV7-8|NA
CASSLAFGSSYNEQFF
TGTGCCAGCAGCTTAGCGTTTGGGAGCTCCTACAATGAGCAGTTCTTC
>NA|TRBJ2-2|TRBV7-2|NA
CASSVGTNTGELFF
TGTGCCAGCAGCGTCGGGACTAACACCGGGGAGCTGTTTTTT
>NA|TRBJ1-4|TRBV25-1|NA
CASSAQGWEKLFF
TGTGCCAGCAGTGCCCAGGGTTGGGAAAAACTGTTTTTT
>TRBD1|TRBJ1-6|TRBV5-1|once
CASSRDRALANSPLHF
TGCGCCAGCAGCCGGGACAGGGCCTTAGCGAATTCACCCCTCCACTTT
>TRBD1|TRBJ1-1|TRBV5-1|NA
CASSPGQVNTEAFF
TGCGCCAGCAGCCCTGGACAGGTGAACACTGAAGCTTTCTTT
>NA|TRBJ1-5|TRBV28|NA
CASSLGEQGYQPQHF
TGTGCCAGCAGTTTAGGGGAACAGGGATATCAGCCCCAGCATTTT
>TRBD1|TRBJ2-5|TRBV5-4|NA
CASSSGQASGETQYF
TGTGCCAGCAGCAGCGGACAGGCCTCTGGGGAGACCCAGTACTTC
>NA|TRBJ2-1|TRBV10-3|NA
CAIGGELHNEQFF
TGTGCCATCGGCGGAGAGTTACACAATGAGCAGTTCTTC